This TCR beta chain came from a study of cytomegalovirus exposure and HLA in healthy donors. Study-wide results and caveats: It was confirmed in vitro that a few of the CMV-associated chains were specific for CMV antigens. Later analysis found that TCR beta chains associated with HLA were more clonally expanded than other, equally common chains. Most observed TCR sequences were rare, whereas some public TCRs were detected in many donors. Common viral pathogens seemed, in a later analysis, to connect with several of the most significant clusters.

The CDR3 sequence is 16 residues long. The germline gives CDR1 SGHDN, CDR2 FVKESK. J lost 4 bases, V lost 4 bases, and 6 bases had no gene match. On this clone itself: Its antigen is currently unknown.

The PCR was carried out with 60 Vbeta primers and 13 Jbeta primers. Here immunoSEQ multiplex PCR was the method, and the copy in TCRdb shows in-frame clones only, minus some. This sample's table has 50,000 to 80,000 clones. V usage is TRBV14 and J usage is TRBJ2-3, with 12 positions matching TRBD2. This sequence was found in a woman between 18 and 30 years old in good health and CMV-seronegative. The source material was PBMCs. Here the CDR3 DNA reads TGTGCCAGCAGCCGACCACTAGCGGGAGGCCCAGATACGCAGTATTTT. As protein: CASSRPLAGGPDTQYF. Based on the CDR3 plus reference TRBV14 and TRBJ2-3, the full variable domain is EAGVTQFPSHSVIEKGQTVTLRCDPISGHDNLYWYRRVMGKEIKFLLHFVKESKQDESGMPNNRFLAERTGGTYSTLKVQPAELEDSGVYFCASSRPLAGGPDTQYFGPGTRLTVL.